This TCR beta chain was documented in a study of tumor-infiltrating lymphocytes in localized non-small cell lung cancer. General study points: T-cell fraction did not differ between immunotypes IM1 and IM2.

Assay: immunoSEQ multiplex PCR; the TCRdb copy retains only in-frame clones and omits some. The sample has 9,500 to 15,000 clones; 78% are singletons. About this clone itself: Antigen specificity is unknown.

Sequenced material: lung tumor tissue. This TCR came from a human donor with non-small cell lung cancer.

The CDR3 DNA is TGTGCCAGCAGTGACTCAGCGAGGGAGAGCACAGATACGCAGTATTTT. Protein: CASSDSARESTDTQYF. The V call is TRBV6-4, the J call TRBJ2-3; D is perhaps TRBD2 (5 bases). V was trimmed by 0 bases and J by 0 bases, leaving 10 bases between them. CDR1 and CDR2 (germline): MRHNA, SNTAGT. The CDR3 has 16 residues.